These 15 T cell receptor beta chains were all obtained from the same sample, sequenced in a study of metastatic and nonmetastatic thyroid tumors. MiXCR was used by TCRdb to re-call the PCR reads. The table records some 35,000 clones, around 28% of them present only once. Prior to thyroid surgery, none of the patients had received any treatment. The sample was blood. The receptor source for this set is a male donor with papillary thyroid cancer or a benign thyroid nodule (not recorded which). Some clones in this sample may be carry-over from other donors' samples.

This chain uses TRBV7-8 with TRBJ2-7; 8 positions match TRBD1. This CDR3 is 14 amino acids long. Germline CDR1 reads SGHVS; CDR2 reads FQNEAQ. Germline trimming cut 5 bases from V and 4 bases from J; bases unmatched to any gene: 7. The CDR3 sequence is CASSEGQATYEQYF. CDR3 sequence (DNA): TGTGCCAGCAGCGAGGGACAGGCGACGTACGAGCAGTACTTC.

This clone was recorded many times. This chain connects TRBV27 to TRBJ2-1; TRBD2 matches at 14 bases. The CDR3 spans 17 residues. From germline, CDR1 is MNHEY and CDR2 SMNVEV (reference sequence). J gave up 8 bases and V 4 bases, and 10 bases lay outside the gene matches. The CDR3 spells CASSSTGTSGSADEQFF. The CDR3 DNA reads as TGTGCCAGCAGTTCCACCGGGACTAGCGGGAGTGCAGATGAGCAGTTCTTC.

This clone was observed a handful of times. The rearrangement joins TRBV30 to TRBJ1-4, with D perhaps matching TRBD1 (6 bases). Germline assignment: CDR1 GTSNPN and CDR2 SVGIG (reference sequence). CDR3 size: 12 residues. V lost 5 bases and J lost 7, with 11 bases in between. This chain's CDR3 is CAWSTGPEKLFF. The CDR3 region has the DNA TGTGCCTGGTCGACAGGCCCTGAAAAACTGTTTTTT.

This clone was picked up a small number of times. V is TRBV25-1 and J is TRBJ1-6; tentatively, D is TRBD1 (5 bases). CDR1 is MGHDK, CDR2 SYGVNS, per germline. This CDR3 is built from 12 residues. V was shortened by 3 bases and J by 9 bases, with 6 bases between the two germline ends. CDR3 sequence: CASSDGGSPLHF. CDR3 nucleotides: TGTGCCAGCAGTGACGGGGGTTCACCCCTCCACTTT.

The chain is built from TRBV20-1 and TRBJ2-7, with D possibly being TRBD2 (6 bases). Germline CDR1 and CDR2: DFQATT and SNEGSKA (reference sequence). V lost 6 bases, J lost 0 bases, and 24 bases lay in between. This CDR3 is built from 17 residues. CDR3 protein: CSAPGPTAGKSSYEQYF. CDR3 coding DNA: TGCAGTGCCCCGGGTCCTACTGCGGGAAAGAGCTCCTACGAGCAGTACTTC.

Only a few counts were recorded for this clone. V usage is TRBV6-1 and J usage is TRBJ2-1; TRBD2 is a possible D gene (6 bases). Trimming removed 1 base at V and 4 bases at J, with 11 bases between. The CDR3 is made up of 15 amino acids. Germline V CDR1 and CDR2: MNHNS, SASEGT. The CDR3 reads CASSEGSGGYNEQFF. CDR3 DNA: TGTGCCAGCAGTGAAGGTAGCGGCGGGTACAATGAGCAGTTCTTC.

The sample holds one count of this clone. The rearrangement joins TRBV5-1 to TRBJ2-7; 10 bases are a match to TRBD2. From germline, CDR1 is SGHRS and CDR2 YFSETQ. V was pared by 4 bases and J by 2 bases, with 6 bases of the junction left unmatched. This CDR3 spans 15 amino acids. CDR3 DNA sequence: TGCGCCAGCAGCCGGGGACTAGCGACCGCCTACGAGCAGTACTTC. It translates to CASSRGLATAYEQYF.

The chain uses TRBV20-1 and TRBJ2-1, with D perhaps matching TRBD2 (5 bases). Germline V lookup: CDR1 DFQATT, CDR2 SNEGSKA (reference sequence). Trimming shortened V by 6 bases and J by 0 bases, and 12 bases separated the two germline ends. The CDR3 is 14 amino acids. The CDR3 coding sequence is TGCAGTGCCAAGGACTTTAGCTCCTACAATGAGCAGTTCTTC. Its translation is CSAKDFSSYNEQFF.

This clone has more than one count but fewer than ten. CDR3 DNA: TGTGCCACCAGTGACGGACTAGCGGGAGTAAATGAGCAGTTCTTC. This sequence encodes CATSDGLAGVNEQFF. The chain combines TRBV24-1 with TRBJ2-1; 13 bases fit TRBD2. There are 15 residues in the CDR3. Germline V gene lookup returns CDR1 KGHDR and CDR2 SFDVKD. Trimming cost V 4 bases and J 7 bases; bases outside gene matches: 3.

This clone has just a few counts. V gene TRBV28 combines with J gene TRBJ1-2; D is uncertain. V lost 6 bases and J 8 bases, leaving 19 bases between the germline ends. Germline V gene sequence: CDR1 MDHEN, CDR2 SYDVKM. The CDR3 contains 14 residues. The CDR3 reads CASRRRHITMGYTF. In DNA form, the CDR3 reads TGTGCCAGCAGGCGCCGACACATAACTATGGGCTACACCTTC.

The CDR3 region is CASRGQRLTEAFF. CDR3 coding DNA: TGTGCCAGCAGGGGACAGAGGCTCACTGAAGCTTTCTTT. The chain employs TRBV2 and TRBJ1-1, with 7 bases matching TRBD1. Per the germline V gene, CDR1 is SNHLY and CDR2 is FYNNEI. This CDR3 is built from 13 residues. The trim removed 6 bases at V and 4 bases at J, leaving 5 bases unmatched.

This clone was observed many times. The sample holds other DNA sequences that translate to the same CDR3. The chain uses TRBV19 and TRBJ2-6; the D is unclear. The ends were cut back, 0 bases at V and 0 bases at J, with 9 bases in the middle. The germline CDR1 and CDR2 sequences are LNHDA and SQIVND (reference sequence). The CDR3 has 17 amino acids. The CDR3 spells CASSIENTNSGANVLTF. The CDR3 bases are TGTGCCAGTAGTATAGAAAACACCAACTCTGGGGCCAACGTCCTGACTTTC.

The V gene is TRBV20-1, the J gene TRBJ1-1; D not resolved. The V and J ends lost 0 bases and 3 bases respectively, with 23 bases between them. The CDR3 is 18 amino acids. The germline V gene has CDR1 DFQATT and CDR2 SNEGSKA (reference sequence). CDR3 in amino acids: CSARDLWARNLRDTEAFF. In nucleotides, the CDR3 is TGCAGTGCTAGAGATCTTTGGGCACGGAATCTGCGCGACACTGAAGCTTTCTTT.

The CDR3 sequence: CASSLAAGGREQYF. The CDR3 bases are TGTGCCAGCAGCTTAGCGGCGGGGGGACGAGAGCAGTACTTC. The gene calls are TRBV7-9 and TRBJ2-7, with TRBD2 matching over 8 bases. CDR1 is SEHNR and CDR2 is FQNEAQ in the germline V gene (reference sequence). The CDR3 covers 14 residues. V lost 0 bases to trimming and J lost 7 bases; unmatched junction nucleotides: 5.

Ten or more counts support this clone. The CDR3 region has the DNA TGCAGTGCTAGCGGGCCCCCGTTGGCGTTCTTT. Its translation is CSASGPPLAFF. This chain uses TRBV20-1 with TRBJ1-1; D is unclear. V was pared by 3 bases and J by 14 bases, with 16 bases between. Germline CDR1 and CDR2: DFQATT and SNEGSKA (reference sequence). CDR3 length equals 11 residues.